A single sample is the source of the 10 T cell receptor beta chains below, sequenced in a study of T cells in Graves' hyperthyroidism and ophthalmopathy. Amplified TCR beta CDR3 regions came from RNA transcripts. With the HTBI primer set, the TCR CDR3 went through a first round of RT-PCR. TCRdb reanalysed the multiplex PCR reads using MiXCR and keeps one entry per CDR3 protein. The sample yields 460,000 or so distinct CDR3 sequences, roughly 14% seen once. Sequenced input: blood. These receptor sequences come from a woman aged 18 to 35 with Graves' hyperthyroidism.

This clonotype was counted many times. The chain couples TRBV29-1 to TRBJ1-4; perhaps TRBD1 as D (6 bases). Trimming stripped 7 bases from V and 4 bases from J, with 10 bases between. Germline assignment: CDR1 SQVTM and CDR2 ANQGSEA. The CDR3 consists of 12 residues. CDR3 bases: TGCAGCGCCGGAGGGGGTAATGAAAAACTGTTTTTT. This translates into CSAGGGNEKLFF.

This clonotype was seen repeatedly, ten times or more. V gene TRBV6-2 or TRBV6-3 combines with J gene TRBJ2-7; TRBD1 matches at 9 bases. V shed 5 bases, J shed 4 bases, and the junction held 6 bases outside the gene matches. The germline V gene has CDR1 MNHEY and CDR2 SVGEGT. There are 14 residues in the CDR3. Here the CDR3 reads CASSPNDRGYEQYV. The DNA of the CDR3 is TGTGCCAGCAGTCCAAACGACAGGGGGTACGAGCAGTACGTC.

This chain joins TRBV6-1 and TRBJ2-1; a weak D match, TRBD2 (6 bases). In germline, CDR1 is MNHNS, CDR2 SASEGT. V shed 11 bases and J shed 1 base, with 12 bases lying between them. This CDR3 has 13 residues. In DNA, the CDR3 is TGTGCCGTTAGCGGTTATTCCTACAATGAGCAGTTCTTC. Residues: CAVSGYSYNEQFF.

The V call is TRBV20-1, the J call TRBJ2-3, with D perhaps assigned TRBD1 or TRBD2 (5 bases each). Germline V gene data show CDR1 as DFQATT and CDR2 as SNEGSKA (reference sequence). Trimming left V 6 bases short and J 10 bases short, with 23 bases between. CDR3 size: 14 residues. This CDR3 is CSAEGESEGKAQYF. CDR3 in DNA: TGCAGTGCAGAAGGGGAGTCCGAGGGGAAAGCGCAGTATTTT.

The chain carries TRBV7-9 and TRBJ2-7, with D possibly being TRBD1 (6 bases). The V gene lost 5 bases and the J gene lost 2 bases, with 16 bases spanning the gap. Germline V lookup: CDR1 SEHNR, CDR2 FQNEAQ (reference sequence). The CDR3 has 15 residues. The CDR3: CASSAYIRGPYEQYF. DNA for the CDR3: TGTGCCAGCAGCGCATATATCAGGGGTCCCTACGAGCAGTACTTC.

This clonotype has just a few counts. This may stem from a read error, because a much larger clone lies one nucleotide away. A read error is likely, as this CDR3 ends without the conserved phenylalanine or tryptophan. The chain links TRBV6-2 or TRBV6-3 to TRBJ2-1, with 7 bases identical to TRBD2. This CDR3 contains 17 residues. Germline-derived CDR1 and CDR2 are MNHEY and SVGEGT. V lost 0 bases to trimming and J lost 2 bases; unmatched junction nucleotides: 7. CDR3 sequence: CASSYSPPSGAYNEQFS. The CDR3 nucleotides read TGTGCCAGCAGTTACTCTCCCCCCAGCGGGGCCTACAATGAGCAGTTCTCC.

This clonotype was seen ten or more times. This chain joins TRBV18 and TRBJ2-1, with D perhaps matching TRBD1 (6 bases). This CDR3 is built from 16 residues. Germline V CDR1 and CDR2: KGHSH, LQKENI. Trimming took off 6 bases at V and 4 bases at J, with 19 bases between the two ends. The CDR3 sequence: CASSQDPQRGYNEQFF. The CDR3 DNA reads TGTGCCAGCTCCCAAGATCCTCAAAGGGGGTACAATGAGCAGTTCTTC.

This clonotype occurred many times. The chain links TRBV11-2 to TRBJ2-1; 9 bases align to TRBD2. Trimming took 5 bases from V and 3 from J; bases not matched to a gene: 2. The CDR3 is 14 residues long. Germline lookup yields CDR1 SGHAT and CDR2 FQNNGV. The CDR3 protein is CASSLAGNYNEQFF. CDR3 bases: TGTGCCAGCAGCCTAGCGGGGAACTACAATGAGCAGTTCTTC.

This clonotype was detected many times. This chain links TRBV2 with TRBJ1-2; 7 positions match TRBD1. The CDR3 sequence is 13 residues long. Trimming took 5 bases from V and 2 from J; bases not matched to a gene: 2. Germline assignment: CDR1 SNHLY and CDR2 FYNNEI. CDR3 in DNA: TGTGCCAGCAGTCAACAGGGGAACTATGGCTACACCTTC. Encoded protein: CASSQQGNYGYTF.

The CDR3 protein is CASTTTSGRMYEQFF. The CDR3 nucleotides read TGTGCCAGCACCACGACTAGCGGGAGAATGTATGAGCAGTTCTTC. The rearrangement uses TRBV12-3 or TRBV12-4 and TRBJ2-1; 12 nucleotides line up with TRBD2. V was pared by 7 bases and J by 8 bases, with 9 bases of the junction left unmatched. CDR3 size: 15 residues.